These 7 T cell receptor beta chains were all obtained from the same sample, sequenced in a study of identical twins (dated by TCRdb to between 2015 and 2016). The library relied on 5' RACE. Sequenced using an Illumina HiSeq 2000. TCRdb took the public reads, trimmed them with fastp at Q25, ran MiXCR for clone calling and kept in-frame beta chains. Rows merge per CDR3 protein into single entries with the most common DNA and genes. The sample table contains fewer than 900,000 distinct CDR3 sequences; only one count was recorded for 15% to 20% of them. The top ten clones comprise about an eighth of the sample. This same sample was also part of a study on T cells expressing NK-cell markers.

The sequenced material came from PBMCs. The origin of the receptors is a woman between 18 and 29 years old in good health.

This chain uses TRBV2 with TRBJ2-1; 10 nucleotides agree with TRBD2. Trimming cost V 7 bases and J 2 bases; bases outside gene matches: 5. The CDR3 extends over 15 amino acids. Per the germline V gene, CDR1 is SNHLY and CDR2 is FYNNEI. The CDR3 loop reads CASTPLAGTYNEQFF. The DNA for the CDR3 is TGTGCCAGCACTCCACTAGCGGGAACCTACAATGAGCAGTTCTTC.

In this sample, this clonotype turned up a few times. The V call is TRBV20-1, the J call TRBJ2-4; D uncertain. The germline CDR1 and CDR2 sequences are DFQATT and SNEGSKA (reference sequence). The CDR3 extends over 16 amino acids. V shed 0 bases and J shed 5 bases, with 17 bases lying between them. The CDR3 protein is CSARDLQLVGQNIQYF. The CDR3 DNA reads as TGCAGTGCTAGAGATCTGCAGCTGGTGGGCCAAAACATTCAGTACTTC.

The chain uses TRBV20-1 and TRBJ2-5, with D maybe TRBD2 (5 bases). There are 13 residues in the CDR3. Germline CDR1 DFQATT, CDR2 SNEGSKA (reference sequence). V was cut by 6 bases and J by 5 bases, with 16 bases left in between. DNA of the CDR3: TGCAGTGCCAGGCTCGGGATTGGGGAGACCCAGTACTTC. Translating it yields CSARLGIGETQYF.

Only a few counts were recorded for this clonotype. The rearrangement uses TRBV11-2 and TRBJ2-1, with D possibly matching TRBD2 (6 bases). The CDR3 contains 16 residues. Germline V gene lookup returns CDR1 SGHAT and CDR2 FQNNGV. Trimming took off 4 bases at V and 7 bases at J, with 20 bases between the two ends. CDR3 sequence: CASSSFFGRSGNEQFF. The CDR3 DNA follows: TGTGCCAGCAGCTCTTTTTTCGGGCGGAGCGGGAATGAGCAGTTCTTC. Combining the CDR3 with reference TRBV11-2 and TRBJ2-1 gives the whole variable domain EAGVAQSPRYKIIEKRQSVAFWCNPISGHATLYWYQQILGQGPKLLIQFQNNGVVDDSQLPKDRFSAERLKGVDSTLKIQPAKLEDSAVYLCASSSFFGRSGNEQFFGPGTRLTVL.

The V gene is TRBV20-1, the J gene TRBJ2-3, with 13 bases that match TRBD2. This CDR3 spans 16 amino acids. The V and J ends lost 4 bases and 3 bases, in that order; junction bases with no gene match: 7. In germline, CDR1 is DFQATT, CDR2 SNEGSKA (reference sequence). The CDR3: CSATTSGRAGTDTQYF. The CDR3 DNA follows: TGCAGTGCTACAACTAGCGGGAGGGCCGGGACAGATACGCAGTATTTT.

The chain couples TRBV2 to TRBJ1-1, with TRBD1 as a possible D gene (6 bases). Deletions cut 6 bases from V and 5 bases from J, with 13 bases between. Germline loops: CDR1 SNHLY, CDR2 FYNNEI. The CDR3 extends over 13 amino acids. Here the CDR3 DNA reads TGTGCCAGCAGACGGGACATAGGAACTGAAGCTTTCTTT. Its translation is CASRRDIGTEAFF.

This clonotype was seen only a few times. The V and J genes are TRBV20-1 and TRBJ2-4; D unresolved. From germline, CDR1 is DFQATT and CDR2 SNEGSKA (reference sequence). The V end was cut by 7 bases, the J end by 1 base, with 14 bases between. The CDR3 has 14 residues. The CDR3 loop reads CSVLVPGAKNIQYF. DNA for the CDR3: TGCAGTGTCCTCGTCCCAGGTGCCAAAAACATTCAGTACTTC.